The present TCR beta chain was sequenced within a study of CD8+CD57+ T cells in acquired aplastic anemia. Study details: Sorting CD4+ and CD8+ cells gave DNA averaging around 3 ug. Regarding the study as a whole: Patients and controls were not found to differ significantly in CD8+ Simpson's diversity.

Investigators profiled TCR beta VDJ and CDR3 from genomic DNA template. TCRdb analysed the reads with MiXCR anew, one entry per CDR3 protein. The sample carries about 470,000 distinct CDR3 sequences, about a third recorded once. In the case of this clonotype: As yet, its antigen is unknown.

Only patients with CD8+CD57+ cell expansion on flow cytometry were chosen for sequencing. Each of the patients presented with severe acquired aplastic anemia. Deletions cut 4 bases from V and 4 bases from J, with 25 bases between. Germline V gene sequence: CDR1 SGHAT, CDR2 FQDESV (reference sequence). The CDR3 runs 18 residues. The sequenced sample was sorted CD4+, CD8+, or CD8+CD57+ T cells (not recorded which) from PBMCs. This sequence originates from a human donor with aplastic anemia. This chain joins TRBV11-1 and TRBJ1-2; D is unresolved. The CDR3 bases are TGTGCCAGCAGCTCTACCCTATCGCCGCAAATCACAGTCTATGGCTACACCTTC. Residues: CASSSTLSPQITVYGYTF.